This T cell receptor (beta chain) originates from a study of blood T cell repertoires in COVID-19. Study overall: Whether acute or convalescent, the COVID-19 samples came from the United States, Italy and Spain. Sources were T cells, B-cell-depleted T cells, or PBMCs; the material itself was cDNA or gDNA.

The germline V gene has CDR1 SGHDN and CDR2 FVKESK. The CDR3 sequence is 16 residues long. Between the trimmed V and J ends, which lost 1 base and 5 bases, there was a span of 17 bases. As processed by the authors: Amplification of reference gene primers was used by the study to estimate nucleated cell counts. Method: immunoSEQ multiplex PCR; TCRdb's copy keeps in-frame clones and lacks some. The DNA gave D and trimming, while V, J and clone size come from that table. This repertoire shows 300,000 to 450,000 clones, around nine tenths found once; its top ten account for less than 5%. It was during active infection that Seattle patients were enrolled and then longitudinally followed.

This chain links TRBV14 with TRBJ1-2; D not certain. The receptor was isolated from a woman aged 55-69 years with COVID-19, enrolled during active disease. Specimen: peripheral blood. The CDR3, as DNA: TGTGCCAGCAGCCAAGCTATAGGAGCCCCGGGATATGGCTACACCTTC. Translating gives CASSQAIGAPGYGYTF.